A single sample gave rise to the 13 T cell receptor beta chains below, sequenced in a study of blood T cell repertoires in COVID-19. Repertoires were generated with immunoSEQ multiplex PCR, while TCRdb's copy carries only in-frame clones and drops some. This sample carries some 330,000 clones, 70% to 90% of them seen once, and the ten largest clones take roughly 4%. The sample consisted of peripheral blood. The receptor set was obtained from a woman between 50 and 59 years old with active or convalescent COVID-19.

The rearrangement links TRBV28 to TRBJ1-3; 8 bases are a match to TRBD1. The length of the CDR3 is 20 residues. V dropped 2 bases and J dropped 0; count of bases not matched to a gene: 15. Germline assignment: CDR1 MDHEN and CDR2 SYDVKM. CDR3 nucleotide sequence: TGTGCCAGCAGTTTACCATTACTGAGAGACAGGGGAGACTCTGGAAACACCATATATTTT. Encoded protein: CASSLPLLRDRGDSGNTIYF.

This chain joins TRBV28 and TRBJ1-1, with D possibly matching TRBD1 (6 bases). Germline-derived CDR1 and CDR2 are MDHEN and SYDVKM. V lost 2 bases to trimming and J lost 3 bases, with 13 bases between them. The CDR3 loop spans 15 amino acids. The CDR3 here is CASSLTLTGYTEAFF. CDR3 DNA sequence: TGTGCCAGCAGTTTAACCCTTACAGGGTACACTGAAGCTTTCTTT.

V and J are TRBV20-1 and TRBJ2-1; TRBD2 might be the D (5 bases). Germline loops: CDR1 DFQATT, CDR2 SNEGSKA (reference sequence). The CDR3 loop spans 14 amino acids. V lost 3 bases and J 4 bases, leaving 13 bases between the germline ends. The DNA of the CDR3 is TGCAGTGCTAGTAAGAGGGTGCATTACAATGAGCAGTTCTTC. Its translation is CSASKRVHYNEQFF.

J is TRBJ1-1 and V is TRBV13; D is possibly TRBD1 (6 bases). CDR3 length equals 15 residues. The germline gives CDR1 PRHDT, CDR2 FYEKMQ (reference sequence). Trimming removed 1 base from V and 1 base from J, with 10 bases in between. The CDR3 loop is CASSLVSGANTEAFF. The DNA of the CDR3 is TGTGCCAGCAGCTTAGTATCAGGGGCGAACACTGAAGCTTTCTTT.

The chain uses TRBV14 and TRBJ2-2, with TRBD1 matching over 7 bases. CDR3 size: 17 residues. The ends lost 3 bases at V and 0 bases at J; junction bases unmatched: 7. Germline assignment: CDR1 SGHDN and CDR2 FVKESK. Here the CDR3 reads CASSHRRDSSNTGELFF. The CDR3 DNA reads TGTGCCAGCAGCCACAGACGGGACAGCTCGAACACCGGGGAGCTGTTTTTT.

This chain connects TRBV10-3 to TRBJ2-1; 10 bases map to TRBD2. V shed 4 bases, J shed 4 bases, and the junction held 4 bases outside the gene matches. Germline lookup yields CDR1 ENHRY and CDR2 SYGVKD. The CDR3 covers 15 residues. CDR3 coding DNA: TGTGCCATCAGTGTACTAGCGGGGACATACAATGAGCAGTTCTTC. It is translated as CAISVLAGTYNEQFF.

The V call is TRBV10-3, the J call TRBJ2-3; maybe TRBD2 (5 bases). This CDR3 is 12 amino acids long. Trimming shortened V by 5 bases and J by 6 bases, and 9 bases separated the two germline ends. Germline CDR1 reads ENHRY; CDR2 reads SYGVKD. The CDR3: CAISRDLDTQYF. In DNA form, the CDR3 reads TGTGCCATCAGTCGGGATTTGGATACGCAGTATTTT.

The genes are TRBV7-6 and TRBJ1-1; a weak D match, TRBD1 (5 bases). Trimming pared 2 bases from V and 1 base from J, leaving 17 bases between. This CDR3 is built from 17 residues. Germline loops: CDR1 SGHVS, CDR2 FNYEAQ. CDR3 protein: CASSLRGTRERNTEAFF. The DNA of the CDR3 is TGTGCCAGCAGCTTACGGGGCACACGGGAGCGGAACACTGAAGCTTTCTTT. Drawing the rest from reference TRBV7-6 and TRBJ1-1, the complete variable domain is GAGVSQSPRYKVTKRGQDVALRCDPISGHVSLYWYRQALGQGPEFLTYFNYEAQQDKSGLPNDRFSAERPEGSISTLTIQRTEQRDSAMYRCASSLRGTRERNTEAFFGQGTRLTVV.

This clone appeared a single time. This chain links TRBV18 with TRBJ1-6, with TRBD1 as a possible D gene (6 bases). This CDR3 is built from 15 residues. Germline V gene sequence: CDR1 KGHSH, CDR2 LQKENI. Deletions cut 2 bases from V and 5 bases from J, with 10 bases between. CDR3 in amino acids: CASSPSGADNSPLHF. The CDR3 nucleotides are TGTGCCAGCTCACCATCAGGGGCGGATAATTCACCCCTCCACTTT. Supplemented by reference TRBV18 and TRBJ1-6, the full variable domain reads NAGVMQNPRHLVRRRGQEARLRCSPMKGHSHVYWYRQLPEEGLKFMVYLQKENIIDESGMPKERFSAEFPKEGPSILRIQQVVRGDSAAYFCASSPSGADNSPLHFGNGTRLTVT.

The chain recombines TRBV27 with TRBJ1-2; TRBD1 matches 10 bases. CDR1 MNHEY and CDR2 SMNVEV come from the germline V gene (reference sequence). V lost 4 bases, J lost 3 bases, and 8 bases stayed unmatched. This CDR3 is 16 amino acids long. CDR3 residues: CASSSPGQGYDYGYTF. The DNA of the CDR3 is TGTGCCAGCAGTTCCCCGGGACAGGGGTATGACTATGGCTACACCTTC.

The chain is built from TRBV4-3 and TRBJ2-7; D is ambiguous. CDR3 length: 14 residues. Per germline, CDR1 LGHNA and CDR2 YSLEER. V lost 1 base, J lost 4 bases, and 11 bases lay in between. The DNA for the CDR3 is TGCGCCAGCAGCCAAGGCTCTAGAAATTACGAGCAGTACTTC. Protein sequence: CASSQGSRNYEQYF.

This chain joins TRBV10-3 and TRBJ2-2; D unclear. The CDR3 sequence is 12 residues long. The germline V gene has CDR1 ENHRY and CDR2 SYGVKD. Trimming pared 4 bases from V and 6 bases from J, leaving 6 bases between. The CDR3 DNA is TGTGCCATCAGTGGGCAGGCCGGGGAGCTGTTTTTT. Translated, it gives CAISGQAGELFF.

V is TRBV9 and J is TRBJ2-2; 8 nucleotides line up with TRBD1. Looked up from germline, CDR1 is SGDLS and CDR2 is YYNGEE. The CDR3 has 17 amino acids. V gave up 0 bases and J gave up 2 bases; unmatched junction bases: 6. The CDR3 bases are TGTGCCAGCAGCGTAGTCGGACAGGGTGGCAACACCGGGGAGCTGTTTTTT. Protein: CASSVVGQGGNTGELFF.